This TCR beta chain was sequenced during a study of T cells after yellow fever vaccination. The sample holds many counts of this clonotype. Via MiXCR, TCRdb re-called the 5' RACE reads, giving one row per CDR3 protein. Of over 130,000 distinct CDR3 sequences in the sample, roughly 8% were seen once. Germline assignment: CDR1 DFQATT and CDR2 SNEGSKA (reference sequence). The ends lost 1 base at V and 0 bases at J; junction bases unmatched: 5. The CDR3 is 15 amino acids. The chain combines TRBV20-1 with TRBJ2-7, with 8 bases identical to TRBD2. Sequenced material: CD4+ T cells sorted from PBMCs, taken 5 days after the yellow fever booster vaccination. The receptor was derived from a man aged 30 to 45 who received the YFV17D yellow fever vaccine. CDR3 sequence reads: CSARVAGPSSYEQYF. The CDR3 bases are TGCAGTGCTAGAGTAGCGGGACCCTCCTCCTACGAGCAGTACTTC.